This T cell receptor beta chain appears in the sequencing data of a study of T cell changes during pregnancy in multiple sclerosis. Method: immunoSEQ multiplex PCR; TCRdb's copy keeps in-frame clones and lacks some. The profile covers 70,000 to 100,000 clones, with roughly nine tenths appearing a single time and 1.5% to 1.7% taken by the ten largest. The CDR3 is made up of 14 amino acids. The germline V gene has CDR1 SGHNT and CDR2 YYREEE (reference sequence). With V trimmed by 4 bases and J by 5 bases, 5 bases remained unmatched. The clonotype originates from a female donor with multiple sclerosis, enrolled in a pregnancy study. Material: peripheral blood, obtained in the first trimester of pregnancy. The chain couples TRBV5-4 to TRBJ2-2, with TRBD1 matching 7 bases. The CDR3: CASSRQGRTGELFF. CDR3 DNA: TGTGCCAGCAGCCGACAGGGAAGGACCGGGGAGCTGTTTTTT.